This T cell receptor beta chain came from a study of cytomegalovirus exposure and HLA in healthy donors. Study as a whole: In an early release, HLA-typed donors contributed some 82 million unique TCR sequences.

This CDR3 has 16 residues. Trimming at V came to 5 bases and at J to 8 bases, leaving 12 bases not matched to a gene. CDR1 and CDR2 (germline): MNHNY, SVGAGI (reference sequence). Study-level findings and limits: Both high specificity and high sensitivity reportedly marked the classifier's diagnosis of cytomegalovirus status. A missense DCLRE1C variant was associated with V- and J-gene trimming of TCR beta chains in a later analysis, and an independent cohort replicated the association. Earlier analysis found most TCR beta V segments productive about 87% or about 30% of the time.

60 Vbeta and 13 Jbeta primers were used in PCR. Assay: immunoSEQ multiplex PCR; the TCRdb copy retains only in-frame clones and omits some. This table has 120,000 or so clones, about 80% appearing once. Comment on this clone: Its antigen remains unidentified.

This TCR came from a middle-aged man in good health and CMV-seronegative. The V call is TRBV6-6, the J call TRBJ1-6, with 7 bases identical to TRBD1. The material sequenced was PBMCs. CDR3 sequence (DNA): TGTGCCAGCAGTGCTCTCCTCGACAGGGCCCATTCACCCCTCCACTTT. Translating it yields CASSALLDRAHSPLHF.